Presented here are 16 T cell receptor beta chains from one specimen sequenced in a study of patients and donors after allogeneic stem cell transplantation. From the RT-PCR reads, TCRdb called clonotypes with MiXCR, one entry per CDR3 protein. Of about 74,000 distinct CDR3 sequences listed, around a quarter are singletons. Sequencing input: blood, either unsorted or a sorted T cell fraction (not recorded which). The receptors here all came from a human donor who was either an allogeneic HSCT recipient or a stem cell or donor lymphocyte infusion donor (not recorded which). It is not recorded whose cells these are; they may come from a transplant donor.

This clonotype was picked up many times. The V gene is TRBV29-1, the J gene TRBJ2-5, with D perhaps assigned TRBD1 or TRBD2 (5 bases each). Germline lookup yields CDR1 SQVTM and CDR2 ANQGSEA. The V end was cut by 3 bases, the J end by 5 bases, with 10 bases between. CDR3 length: 12 residues. The CDR3 DNA follows: TGCAGCGTTGACAGGGACGGGGAGACCCAGTACTTC. It translates to CSVDRDGETQYF. The entire variable domain, with the rest obtained from reference TRBV29-1 and TRBJ2-5, is as follows: SAVISQKPSRDICQRGTSLTIQCQVDSQVTMMFWYRQQPGQSLTLIATANQGSEATYESGFVIDKFPISRPNLTFSTLTVSNMSPEDSSIYLCSVDRDGETQYFGPGTRLLVL.

This clonotype is judged medium-sized. This chain connects TRBV5-4 to TRBJ2-1, with a possible D match to TRBD1 (6 bases). Germline lookup yields CDR1 SGHNT and CDR2 YYREEE (reference sequence). The CDR3 runs 16 residues. Trimming stripped 4 bases from V and 9 bases from J, with 23 bases between. The CDR3 loop reads CASSPPGQLPYFEQFF. The CDR3 DNA reads as TGTGCCAGCAGCCCACCAGGACAGTTACCCTACTTTGAGCAGTTCTTC.

This clonotype was counted once. The chain joins TRBV20-1 to TRBJ2-7; D gene unclear. Germline V gene lookup returns CDR1 DFQATT and CDR2 SNEGSKA (reference sequence). The ends were cut back, 3 bases at V and 0 bases at J, with 9 bases in the middle. The CDR3 covers 13 residues. CDR3 loop: CSASMSPSYEQYF. The CDR3 nucleotides read TGCAGTGCTAGCATGTCCCCCTCCTACGAGCAGTACTTC.

This clonotype has just a few counts. This chain joins TRBV5-1 and TRBJ1-5; 7 nucleotides line up with TRBD1. The germline gives CDR1 SGHRS, CDR2 YFSETQ. The CDR3 consists of 14 residues. Trimming removed 4 bases from V and 5 bases from J; junction bases left unmatched: 6. Here the CDR3 reads CASSPGQSHQPQHF. The CDR3 DNA sequence: TGCGCCAGCAGCCCGGGACAGTCTCATCAGCCCCAGCATTTT.

J is TRBJ2-2 and V is TRBV5-1, with D possibly TRBD1 on 6 matching bases. V lost 2 bases and J 6 bases, leaving 14 bases between the germline ends. Germline assignment: CDR1 SGHRS and CDR2 YFSETQ. This CDR3 contains 15 residues. The CDR3, as DNA: TGCGCCAGCAGCTTACAGGGTGCCCGGGCCGGGGAGCTGTTTTTT. Translation gives CASSLQGARAGELFF. Together with reference TRBV5-1 and TRBJ2-2, the CDR3 gives the full variable domain: KAGVTQTPRYLIKTRGQQVTLSCSPISGHRSVSWYQQTPGQGLQFLFEYFSETQRNKGNFPGRFSGRQFSNSRSEMNVSTLELGDSALYLCASSLQGARAGELFFGEGSRLTVL.

CDR3 loop: CASSTRDLNTEAFF. CDR3 bases: TGCGCCAGCAGCACAAGGGACCTGAACACTGAAGCTTTCTTT. The J gene is TRBJ1-1, the V gene TRBV5-1; a possible D gene is TRBD1 (5 bases). Germline assignment: CDR1 SGHRS and CDR2 YFSETQ. V was cut by 4 bases and J by 0 bases, with 10 bases left in between. The length of the CDR3 is 14 residues.

The rearrangement links TRBV5-1 to TRBJ2-1, with a weak D call TRBD1 (6 bases). From germline, CDR1 is SGHRS and CDR2 YFSETQ. The ends were cut back, 4 bases at V and 2 bases at J, with 16 bases in the middle. This CDR3 is built from 16 residues. The CDR3 DNA reads TGCGCCAGCAGCGCGACCTTCGCAGGGGCCTACAATGAGCAGTTCTTC. This sequence encodes CASSATFAGAYNEQFF.

V and J are TRBV5-1 and TRBJ2-3; tentative D call: TRBD1 (5 bases). V was trimmed by 0 bases and J by 2 bases, leaving 16 bases between them. The CDR3 totals 17 residues. Germline V gives CDR1 SGHRS, CDR2 YFSETQ. The CDR3: CASSLGKLSDNTDTQYF. The DNA for the CDR3 is TGCGCCAGCAGCTTGGGGAAGCTGTCGGACAACACAGATACGCAGTATTTT.

V and J are TRBV12-3 or TRBV12-4 and TRBJ2-1; 7 bases agree with TRBD1. There are 12 residues in the CDR3. Losses at the gene ends were 1 base for V and 13 bases for J; bases not matched to a gene: 4. CDR3 sequence: CASSLDGTEQFF. The DNA of the CDR3 is TGTGCCAGCAGTTTAGACGGGACAGAACAGTTCTTC.

The chain uses TRBV30 and TRBJ2-4; D unclear. V was clipped by 6 bases and J by 3 bases, with 9 bases between them. Looked up from germline, CDR1 is GTSNPN and CDR2 is SVGIG (reference sequence). CDR3 length: 12 amino acids. CDR3 sequence (DNA): TGTGCCTGCCCAGGCGACAAAAACATTCAGTACTTC. It is translated as CACPGDKNIQYF.

J is TRBJ2-3 and V is TRBV20-1; 12 bases fit TRBD2. This CDR3 spans 17 amino acids. J gave up 6 bases and V 0 bases, and 10 bases lay outside the gene matches. CDR1 and CDR2 (germline): DFQATT, SNEGSKA (reference sequence). CDR3 sequence (DNA): TGCAGTGCTAGAGATAGTTTCCTAGCGGGAGGGCCGGATACGCAGTATTTT. Its protein is CSARDSFLAGGPDTQYF.

This clonotype has a single count. The chain employs TRBV5-1 and TRBJ1-1; perhaps TRBD1 as D (5 bases). Per germline, CDR1 SGHRS and CDR2 YFSETQ. V was clipped by 0 bases and J by 1 base, with 13 bases between them. This CDR3 is built from 16 residues. The CDR3 coding sequence is TGCGCCAGCAGCTTGGTGCAGGCCGGGGCGAACACTGAAGCTTTCTTT. As protein: CASSLVQAGANTEAFF.

J is TRBJ2-1 and V is TRBV7-8; D is uncertain. This CDR3 has 13 residues. The V gene's germline CDR1 is SGHVS and CDR2 FQNEAQ. Trimming stripped 1 base from V and 9 bases from J, with 10 bases between. The CDR3 region has the DNA TGTGCCAGCAGCTTAGGTCGGACGGGTGAGCAGTTCTTC. Encoded protein: CASSLGRTGEQFF.

V is TRBV29-1 and J is TRBJ1-2; 12 bases are a match to TRBD1. The V segment lost 4 bases and the J segment 8 bases; nucleotides outside the gene matches: 8. The length of the CDR3 is 14 residues. The germline gives CDR1 SQVTM, CDR2 ANQGSEA. This CDR3 reads CSVGLGTGGAGYTF. CDR3 in DNA: TGCAGCGTTGGTTTAGGGACAGGGGGCGCCGGCTACACCTTC.

This clonotype was seen more than once but under ten times. This chain links TRBV7-8 with TRBJ1-3; TRBD1 matches at 11 bases. Per the germline V gene, CDR1 is SGHVS and CDR2 is FQNEAQ. CDR3 length: 16 amino acids. V dropped 1 base and J dropped 2; count of bases not matched to a gene: 1. The CDR3 protein is CASSLGTGGTGNTIYF. The CDR3, as DNA: TGTGCCAGCAGCTTAGGGACAGGGGGCACTGGAAACACCATATATTTT.

This clonotype turned up a few times. This chain uses TRBV5-1 with TRBJ1-3, with D uncertain. V was cut by 4 bases and J by 0 bases, with 11 bases left in between. The CDR3 is 15 amino acids. Per the germline V gene, CDR1 is SGHRS and CDR2 is YFSETQ. CDR3 sequence (DNA): TGCGCCAGCAGCCGAGTGGGCAGCTCTGGAAACACCATATATTTT. This gives the protein CASSRVGSSGNTIYF.